This T cell receptor beta chain was identified during a study of CD8 T cells in Susac syndrome. This CDR3 has 15 residues. Per germline, CDR1 SQVTM and CDR2 ANQGSEA. Trimming removed 0 bases at V and 3 bases at J, with 14 bases between. Random hexamers primed reverse transcription of about 0.45 to 1 ug RNA. Multiplex PCR with immunoSEQ amplified the TCR beta CDR3 across 54 Vbeta and 13 Jbeta. TCRdb fed the immunoSEQ multiplex PCR reads into MiXCR, producing one record per CDR3 protein. The sample holds approximately 230,000 distinct CDR3 sequences, 85% to 95% seen once. The T cells that were sequenced for TCR beta were CD8+ and CD4+ cells from blood. Negative isolation yielded the CD8+ and CD4+ T cells, while FACS enriched the TEMRA cells.

This clonotype was obtained from a human donor with multiple sclerosis. The chain is built from TRBV29-1 and TRBJ1-1; unclear D gene. Sequenced sample: CD4+ T cells from PBMCs. The CDR3 sequence is CSVEDILPVYTEAFF. In nucleotides, the CDR3 is TGCAGCGTTGAAGATATCCTCCCCGTCTACACTGAAGCTTTCTTT.